The entry below describes one T cell receptor beta chain. Its antigen is currently unknown. These data are taken from a study of T cell repertoires in cytomegalovirus infection. The wider study: Evidence of both CMV infection and a matching HLA type came from public TCR beta signatures. The study, taken as a whole, reports: CMV carriers with the relevant HLA were identified by cumulative public TCR beta family frequency.

Using its own MiXCR run on the reads, TCRdb lists one record per CDR3 protein. The sample yields approximately 730,000 distinct CDR3 sequences, around 30% seen once. The sample consisted of cultured PBMCs, taken from culture after CMV antigen stimulation. The sequence was collected from a human donor in good health (CMV status not recorded). Some clones in this sample may be carry-over from other donors' samples.

CDR3 residues: CASTPGTSIWDTQYF. The CDR3 region has the DNA TGTGCCAGCACCCCCGGGACTAGCATCTGGGATACGCAGTATTTT. The V call is TRBV27, the J call TRBJ2-3; 9 nucleotides align to TRBD2. The CDR3 is 15 residues long. Germline CDR1 MNHEY, CDR2 SMNVEV (reference sequence). After removal of 7 bases from V and 6 bases from J, the junction contained 11 bases not matched to a gene.